The entry that follows covers one T cell receptor beta chain sequence. The CDR3 extends over 12 amino acids. V was shortened by 4 bases and J by 2 bases, with 5 bases between the two germline ends. Per the germline V gene, CDR1 is SQVTM and CDR2 is ANQGSEA. The protocol was immunoSEQ multiplex PCR, while the TCRdb copy is restricted to in-frame clones and leaves out a portion. The profile shows some 200,000 clones, just under 95% of them singletons. The record originates from a study of control samples from healthy donors and cancer patients. The rearrangement joins TRBV29-1 to TRBJ1-4; D ambiguous. The sequenced material came from blood. This clonotype was sampled from a man aged 50 to 60 in good health. CDR3 sequence: CSVGLTNEKLFF. The DNA of the CDR3 is TGCAGCGTTGGTTTGACTAATGAAAAACTGTTTTTT.